These 5 T cell receptor beta chains share one sample of origin, sequenced in a study of T cell repertoires in cytomegalovirus infection. A single record per CDR3 protein comes from TCRdb applying MiXCR to the reads. The sample records roughly 130,000 distinct CDR3 sequences, less than 9.5% being singletons. Sequenced input: PBMCs. The receptors here all came from a human donor in good health (CMV status not recorded). Some clones in this sample may be carry-over from other donors' samples.

This sequence joins TRBV2 and TRBJ2-5; maybe TRBD1 (6 bases). Trimming took off 7 bases at V and 3 bases at J, with 18 bases between the two ends. The CDR3 loop spans 15 amino acids. Per the germline V gene, CDR1 is SNHLY and CDR2 is FYNNEI. The CDR3 is CASKPPGTRKETQYF. In nucleotides, the CDR3 is TGTGCCAGCAAGCCCCCCGGGACACGGAAAGAGACCCAGTACTTC.

This clonotype was counted many times. The V call is TRBV20-1, the J call TRBJ2-5; 11 nucleotides align to TRBD1. The CDR3 is 14 amino acids. CDR1 DFQATT and CDR2 SNEGSKA come from the germline V gene (reference sequence). J gave up 5 bases and V 4 bases, and 6 bases lay outside the gene matches. The CDR3 DNA follows: TGCAGTGCTACCCGGACAGGGGGCATGGAGACCCAGTACTTC. Amino acid sequence: CSATRTGGMETQYF.

There are a few counts of this clonotype. CDR3 region: CASSPNGELFF. In DNA form, the CDR3 reads TGTGCCAGCAGCCCTAACGGGGAGCTGTTTTTT. The chain employs TRBV7-6 and TRBJ2-2; D remains unclear. The V end lost 5 bases, the J end lost 7 bases, and 5 bases lay between the germline ends. CDR3 length: 11 residues. Germline loops: CDR1 SGHVS, CDR2 FNYEAQ.

The table lists this clonotype with a few counts. V gene TRBV7-9 combines with J gene TRBJ1-4; D not resolved. The germline gives CDR1 SEHNR, CDR2 FQNEAQ (reference sequence). The germline V and J ends were trimmed by 3 bases and 4 bases, with 12 bases remaining between them. The CDR3 loop spans 15 amino acids. CDR3 nucleotides: TGTGCCAGCAGCTTGTCGGCCACGATTAATGAAAAACTGTTTTTT. Translation gives CASSLSATINEKLFF.

This clonotype has ten or more counts. This chain joins TRBV7-2 and TRBJ2-1; 8 bases are a match to TRBD2. Germline values: CDR1 SGHTA, CDR2 FQGNSA. The CDR3 is made up of 16 amino acids. Trimming took 0 bases from V and 7 from J; bases not matched to a gene: 8. The CDR3 nucleotides read TGTGCCAGCAGCTTAGCAAGCGGGGGTAGGGGGAATGAGCAGTTCTTC. Its translation: CASSLASGGRGNEQFF. Full variable domain (missing parts from reference TRBV7-2 and TRBJ2-1): GAGVSQSPSNKVTEKGKDVELRCDPISGHTALYWYRQSLGQGLEFLIYFQGNSAPDKSGLPSDRFSAERTGGSVSTLTIQRTQQEDSAVYLCASSLASGGRGNEQFFGPGTRLTVL.